This T cell receptor (beta chain) comes out of a study of T-cell reconstitution after alpha-beta-depleted transplantation in children. In this sample, this clonotype turned up many times. Its target is unknown. A library of TCRbeta sequences, prepared with unique molecular identifiers, was generated. TCRdb processed the PCR reads anew with MiXCR; each CDR3 protein has one entry. The data contain roughly 100,000 distinct CDR3 sequences, 5% to 6% of them seen just once; the ten biggest clones take up 6% to 7%. Findings and limits, study-wide: Some patients' high day-60 TCRbeta diversity was traced to surviving recipient T cells and thymic progenitors. A year had passed since transplant, and T-cell counts and diversity by then came mostly from newly produced T cells. Expanded clones from the graft, numbering several hundred, reportedly supplied alpha-beta T cells about two months after transplant.

This sequence was found in a female patient aged 2-9 years who had a stem cell transplant for Fanconi anemia, so the T cells may come from the graft donor. Here the sequenced sample was PBMCs, mostly from graft donor cells, taken 60 days after TCRalphabeta/CD19-depleted stem cell transplant.

CDR3: CSAIPGQVTGELFF. CDR3 nucleotide sequence: TGCAGTGCCATACCGGGACAGGTGACCGGGGAGCTGTTTTTT. The chain employs TRBV20-1 and TRBJ2-2, with TRBD1 matching 8 bases. CDR1 is DFQATT and CDR2 is SNEGSKA in the germline V gene (reference sequence). The CDR3 is 14 residues long. Losses at the gene ends were 6 bases for V and 5 bases for J; bases not matched to a gene: 8.